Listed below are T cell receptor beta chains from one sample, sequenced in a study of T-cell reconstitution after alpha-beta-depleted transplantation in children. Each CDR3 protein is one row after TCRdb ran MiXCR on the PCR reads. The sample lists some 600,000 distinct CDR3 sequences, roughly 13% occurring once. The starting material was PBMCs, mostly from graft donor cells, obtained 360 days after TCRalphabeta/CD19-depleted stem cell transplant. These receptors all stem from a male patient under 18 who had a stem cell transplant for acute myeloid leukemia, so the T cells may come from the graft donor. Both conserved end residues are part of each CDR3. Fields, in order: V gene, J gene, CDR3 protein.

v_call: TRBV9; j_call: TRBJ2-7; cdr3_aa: CASSVNPTGVDEQYF
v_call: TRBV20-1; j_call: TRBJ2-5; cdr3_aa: CSAISSGTSALWVTQYF
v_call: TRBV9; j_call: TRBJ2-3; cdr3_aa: CASSVGGLAGLRTDTQYF
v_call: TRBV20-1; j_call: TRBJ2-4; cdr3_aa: CSAPLGTGNRWSIQYF
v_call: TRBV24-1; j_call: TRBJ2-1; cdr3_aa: CATSHRVILGEQFF
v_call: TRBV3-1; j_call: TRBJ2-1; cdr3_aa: CASSPTWLGGSYNEQFF
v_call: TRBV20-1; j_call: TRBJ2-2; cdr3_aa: CSASQLGIGLAGRNTGELFF
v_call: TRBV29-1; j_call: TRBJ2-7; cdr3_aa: CSVERTGSSYEQYF
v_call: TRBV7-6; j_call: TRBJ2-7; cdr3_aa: CASSLGVAGVLEQYF
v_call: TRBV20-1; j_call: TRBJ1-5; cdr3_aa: CSAGAGNQPQHF
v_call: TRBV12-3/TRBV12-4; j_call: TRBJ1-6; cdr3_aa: CASSSHRAIYNSPLHF
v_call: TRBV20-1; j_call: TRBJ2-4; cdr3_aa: CSARPTGQKLAKNIQYF
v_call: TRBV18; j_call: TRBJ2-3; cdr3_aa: CASSLGTSVTADRDTQYF
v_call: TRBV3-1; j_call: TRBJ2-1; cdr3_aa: CASSPLGRGAGAMKSSYNEQFF
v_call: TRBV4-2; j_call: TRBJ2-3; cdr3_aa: CASSHDPQTPSSTDTQYF
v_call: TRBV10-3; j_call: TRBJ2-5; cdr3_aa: CAHSGGRGETQYF
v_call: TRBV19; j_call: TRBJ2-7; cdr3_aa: CASSLRQGATYEQYF
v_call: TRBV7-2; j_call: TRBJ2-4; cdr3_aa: CASSLGAIRVAKNIQYF
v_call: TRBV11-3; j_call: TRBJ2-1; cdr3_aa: CASSRTGTLDSYNEQFF
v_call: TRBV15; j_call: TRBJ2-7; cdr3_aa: CATSRGQVAYEQYF
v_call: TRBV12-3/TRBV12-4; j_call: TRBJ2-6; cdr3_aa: CASSSGTGWSGANVLTF
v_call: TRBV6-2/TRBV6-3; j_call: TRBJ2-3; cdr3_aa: CASSYSRTGILNTQYF
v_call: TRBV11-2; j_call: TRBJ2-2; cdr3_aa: CASSLYLGAFGGELFF
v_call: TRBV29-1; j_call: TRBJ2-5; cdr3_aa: CSAVRWGSQETQYF
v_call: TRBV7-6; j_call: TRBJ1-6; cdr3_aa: CASSFLGEDSPLHF
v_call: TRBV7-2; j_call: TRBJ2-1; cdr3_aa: CASSLARGVYNEQFF
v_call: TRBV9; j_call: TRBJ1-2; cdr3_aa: CASSVAGTPYGYTF
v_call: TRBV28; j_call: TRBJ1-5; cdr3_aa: CASSKPTGGLQPQHF
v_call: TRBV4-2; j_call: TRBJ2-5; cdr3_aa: CASSQDSFAEGETQYF
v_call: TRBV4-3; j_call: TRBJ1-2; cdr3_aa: CASSQDRGWDSYGYTF
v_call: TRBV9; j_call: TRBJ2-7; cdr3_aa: CASSPPGQGPAREQYF
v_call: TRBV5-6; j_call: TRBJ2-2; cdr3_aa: CASSLGLGPGELFF
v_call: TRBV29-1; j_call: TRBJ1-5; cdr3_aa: CSAGTGLGQPQHF
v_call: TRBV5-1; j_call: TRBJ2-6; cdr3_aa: CASSLSVTSSGANVLTF
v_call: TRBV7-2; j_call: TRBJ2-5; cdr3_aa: CASSLDTSGLRAQYF
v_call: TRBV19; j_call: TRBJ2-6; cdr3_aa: CASSIRGDFSFGANVLTF
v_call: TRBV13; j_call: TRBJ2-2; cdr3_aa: CAFCSDRGQGTRGTGELFF
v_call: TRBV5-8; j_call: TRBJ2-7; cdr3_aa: CASSLAGIPSYEQYF
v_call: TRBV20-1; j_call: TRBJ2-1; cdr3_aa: CSASEASSGINEQFF
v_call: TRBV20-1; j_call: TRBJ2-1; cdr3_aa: CSALGLVDEQFF
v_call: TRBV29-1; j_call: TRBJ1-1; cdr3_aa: CSVVRGFEAFF
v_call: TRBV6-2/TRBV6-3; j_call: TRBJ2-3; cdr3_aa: CASTKDRVADTQYF
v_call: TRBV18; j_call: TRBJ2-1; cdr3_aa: CASSKLVSYNEQFF
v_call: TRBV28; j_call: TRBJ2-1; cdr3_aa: CASTPGGAADGEQFF
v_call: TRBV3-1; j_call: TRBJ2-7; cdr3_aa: CASSQGGPGWGSYEQYF
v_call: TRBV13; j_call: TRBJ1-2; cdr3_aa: CASTSKAYGYTF
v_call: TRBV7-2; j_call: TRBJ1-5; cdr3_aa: CASSLGGRSNQPQHF
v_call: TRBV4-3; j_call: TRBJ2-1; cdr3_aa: CASSQGEGGSPYNEQFF
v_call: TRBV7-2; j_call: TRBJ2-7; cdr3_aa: CASSPFPRGAGVGEQYF
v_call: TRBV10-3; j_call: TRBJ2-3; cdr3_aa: CAISLGLAVGTDTQYF
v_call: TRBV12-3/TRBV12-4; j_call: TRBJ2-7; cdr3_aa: CASSSRVPDSYEQYF
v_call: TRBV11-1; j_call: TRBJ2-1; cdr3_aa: CASSLDPSGLAGRWVYNEQFF